Listed below are T cell receptor beta chains from one sample, sequenced in a study of blood T cell repertoires in COVID-19. Method: immunoSEQ multiplex PCR; TCRdb's copy keeps in-frame clones and lacks some. Of approximately 130,000 clones in the sample, around three quarters were seen once. Input material: peripheral blood. Receptors originate from a human donor in a cohort sampled during active COVID-19. Each CDR3 is given with its conserved first and last residue. A D gene is named only where the DNA matches it firmly. The size field is filled for only some rows; it gives once, few, many or a size class.

v_call	j_call	cdr3_length	clone_size	d_call	cdr3_nt	cdr3_aa
TRBV7-9	TRBJ2-3	16	.	TRBD1	TGTGCCAGCAGCCTCGGCGGGACAGGGGGTACAGATACGCAGTATTTT	CASSLGGTGGTDTQYF
TRBV18	TRBJ1-1	17	.	.	TGTGCCAGCTCATACCGTACCCCGGGGTATGTGAACACTGAAGCTTTCTTT	CASSYRTPGYVNTEAFF
TRBV4-1	TRBJ1-2	15	.	.	TGCGCCAGCAGCTTCCCAATGTCAGGGGCCTATGGCTACACCTTC	CASSFPMSGAYGYTF
TRBV2	TRBJ2-1	14	.	TRBD2	TGTGCCAGCAGTGACGGAGCGGGGGGTAATGAGCAGTTCTTC	CASSDGAGGNEQFF
TRBV9	TRBJ1-3	14	few	.	TGTGCCAGCAGCGTGGGGAGCTCTGGAAACACCATATATTTT	CASSVGSSGNTIYF
TRBV10-3	TRBJ2-1	15	.	TRBD2	TGTGCCATCAGTCGACCTAGCGGGGGGCCCTATGAGCAGTTCTTC	CAISRPSGGPYEQFF
TRBV28	TRBJ1-2	14	.	.	TGTGCCAGCAGACCTCCCGGACAGAACTATGGCTACACCTTC	CASRPPGQNYGYTF
TRBV4-1	TRBJ2-7	15	.	TRBD2	TGCGCCAGCAGCGTCCGACTAGGTAGCGGGGACGAGCAGTACTTC	CASSVRLGSGDEQYF
TRBV12-3/TRBV12-4	TRBJ1-2	13	many	.	TGTGCCAGCAGATACAACCAGGGCAATGGCTACACCTTC	CASRYNQGNGYTF
TRBV7-8	TRBJ2-7	14	.	TRBD1	TGTGCCAGCAGCTGGACTGACAGGGGAATCGAGCAGTACTTC	CASSWTDRGIEQYF
TRBV6-5	TRBJ2-2	15	.	.	TGTGCCATTTCCCACCCAGGGAAGAACACCGGGGAGCTGTTTTTT	CAISHPGKNTGELFF
TRBV4-1	TRBJ1-2	14	.	.	TGCGCCAGCAGCCAAGATCAGGGTCCCTATGGCTACACCTTC	CASSQDQGPYGYTF
TRBV5-1	TRBJ2-1	11	.	.	TGCGCCAGCGGCGGGGACAATGAGCAGTTCTTC	CASGGDNEQFF
TRBV6-5	TRBJ1-2	14	.	.	TGTGCCAGCAGTTACAGGGTGAGGGACTATGGCTACACCTTC	CASSYRVRDYGYTF
TRBV2	TRBJ2-1	15	.	TRBD2	TGTGCCAGCAAAGTCGAACTAGCGGGGGACAATGAGCAGTTCTTC	CASKVELAGDNEQFF
TRBV27	TRBJ2-4	18	.	.	TGTGCCAGCAGTTCCTTTCAGCGACAGGCCCTAGCCAAAAACATTCAGTACTTC	CASSSFQRQALAKNIQYF
TRBV9	TRBJ1-6	16	.	TRBD1	TGTGCCAGCAGCTACAGGGGAAACCCCTATAATTCACCCCTCCACTTT	CASSYRGNPYNSPLHF
TRBV19	TRBJ2-2	17	.	TRBD2	TGTGCCAGTAGGCCGTACCGGGACCTTGGGAGGGTCGGGGAGCTGTTTTTT	CASRPYRDLGRVGELFF
TRBV15	TRBJ2-2	14	.	.	TGTGCCACCAGCAGAGATGTGGGAGGCGGGGAGCTGTTTTTT	CATSRDVGGGELFF
TRBV19	TRBJ2-5	16	.	TRBD1	TGTGCCAGTAGTATAGAGGGGACAGGCCAAGAGGAAACCCAGTACTTC	CASSIEGTGQEETQYF
TRBV18	TRBJ2-7	17	.	TRBD1	TGTGCCAGCTCACGGACAGGGACAGGGTTCTCATCCTACGAGCAGTACTTC	CASSRTGTGFSSYEQYF
TRBV7-9	TRBJ2-1	18	.	TRBD2	TGTGCCAGCAGCCCTACGTTGATAGCAGCGGGGACCCACAATGAGCAGTTCTTC	CASSPTLIAAGTHNEQFF
TRBV7-2	TRBJ2-7	13	.	.	TGTGCCAGCAGCCCTCAGGGAAAATACGAGCAGTACTTC	CASSPQGKYEQYF
TRBV9	TRBJ1-1	15	once	.	TGTGCCAGCAGCCCCGGGGAGGGGCAGAACACTGAAGCTTTCTTT	CASSPGEGQNTEAFF
TRBV7-2	TRBJ1-4	15	.	.	TGTGCCAGCAGCTCTAATGGACAGCCGAATGAAAAACTGTTTTTT	CASSSNGQPNEKLFF
TRBV12-3/TRBV12-4	TRBJ1-2	12	.	.	TGTGCCAGCAGTTTGGGGGGGCCTGGCTACACCTTC	CASSLGGPGYTF
TRBV7-9	TRBJ2-7	15	.	TRBD1	TGTGCCAGCAGCTTTTACCAGGGGGCAGGGTTCGAGCAGTACTTC	CASSFYQGAGFEQYF
TRBV10-1	TRBJ1-6	12	.	.	TGCGCCAGCAGTGACAGGCCTTCACCCCTCCACTTT	CASSDRPSPLHF
TRBV7-8	TRBJ2-7	15	.	TRBD1	TGTGCCAGCAGCTCTGCCGGGACAGGGAGCAACGAGCAGTACTTC	CASSSAGTGSNEQYF
TRBV2	TRBJ2-1	15	.	TRBD2	TGCGCCAGCAGGGCGGCCGGGGGGGCGGGGAATGAGCAGTTCTTC	CASRAAGGAGNEQFF
TRBV7-6	TRBJ2-3	15	.	.	TGTGCCAGCAGCTTAGCCCGGGTTTCCACAGATACGCAGTATTTT	CASSLARVSTDTQYF
TRBV29-1	TRBJ1-4	12	few	.	TGCAGCGTTGAAGATTCCGGGGAAAAACTGTTTTTT	CSVEDSGEKLFF
TRBV7-8	TRBJ2-5	13	.	.	TGTGCCAGCAGCTTAAGGAGGAGGGAGACCCAGTACTTC	CASSLRRRETQYF
TRBV6-6	TRBJ1-2	16	.	TRBD1	TGTGCCAGCAGTTGGGCCATCGACAGGGCTAACTATGGCTACACCTTC	CASSWAIDRANYGYTF
TRBV12-3/TRBV12-4	TRBJ1-2	13	.	.	TGTGCCAGCAGTTTATTGACAGACTATGGCTACACCTTC	CASSLLTDYGYTF
TRBV2	TRBJ2-3	17	.	TRBD2	TGTGCCAGCAGGAAACTTAGCGGGGGGGCCGGCACAGATACGCAGTATTTT	CASRKLSGGAGTDTQYF
TRBV4-1	TRBJ1-5	15	.	TRBD1	TGCGCCAGCAGCCCGGGACAGGGTGCGATGCAGCCCCAGCATTTT	CASSPGQGAMQPQHF
TRBV5-5	TRBJ1-4	15	.	.	TGTGCCAGCAGCCCTCTAGGGGGGGAGAATGAAAAACTGTTTTTT	CASSPLGGENEKLFF
TRBV4-1	TRBJ1-3	16	.	.	TGCGCCAGCAGCCACAGAAGGGGATCCTCTGGAAACACCATATATTTT	CASSHRRGSSGNTIYF
TRBV3-1/TRBV3-2	TRBJ2-1	16	.	TRBD2	TGTGCCAGCAGCCAAGGACTAGCGGGGGGGGACAATGAGCAGTTCTTC	CASSQGLAGGDNEQFF
TRBV5-6	TRBJ2-7	14	.	.	TGTGCCAGCAGCTTTAGCAGGGTAGGGATCGAGCAGTACTTC	CASSFSRVGIEQYF
TRBV6-5	TRBJ1-2	13	.	TRBD1	TGTGCCAGCAGCTCAAGGACAGGGGAGGGCTACACCTTC	CASSSRTGEGYTF
TRBV9	TRBJ1-2	18	many	TRBD1	TGTGCCAGCAGCGCGGGGGGCCAGACAGGGGACTCAAGGTATGGCTACACCTTC	CASSAGGQTGDSRYGYTF
TRBV28	TRBJ1-4	14	.	TRBD1	TGTGCCAGTGACCAGGGGGTTGCTCGTGAAAAACTGTTTTTT	CASDQGVAREKLFF
TRBV29-1	TRBJ2-7	14	.	TRBD1	TGCAGCGTTGCCTTCAACAGGGGCGGGTACGAGCAGTACTTC	CSVAFNRGGYEQYF
TRBV20-1	TRBJ2-7	13	.	TRBD2	TGCAGTGCTAGTAGCGGGGGGGCCTACGAGCAGTACTTC	CSASSGGAYEQYF
TRBV18	TRBJ1-4	16	.	TRBD1	TGTGCCAGCTCACCCGGACAGGGGAGGGCTAATGAAAAACTGTTTTTT	CASSPGQGRANEKLFF
TRBV4-1	TRBJ2-3	14	.	.	TGCGCCAGCAGCCAAGAGAGGGAGACAGATACGCAGTATTTT	CASSQERETDTQYF
TRBV30	TRBJ2-3	11	.	.	TGTGCCTGGAGAGACAGTTATACGCAGTATTTT	CAWRDSYTQYF
TRBV5-4	TRBJ2-2	16	once	.	TGTGCCAGCAGCTTGAGGCTAGCGTGGAACACCGGGGAGCTGTTTTTT	CASSLRLAWNTGELFF
TRBV5-6	TRBJ2-7	15	.	TRBD1	TGTGCCAGCAGCTCCGCCGGGACAGGGGCCTACGAGCAGTACTTC	CASSSAGTGAYEQYF
TRBV13	TRBJ2-7	14	.	.	TGTGCCAGCAGCTTAGGGGGGACTCCGAATTATGCGTACTTC	CASSLGGTPNYAYF
TRBV9	TRBJ2-2	18	few	TRBD2	TGTGCCAGCAGCCTTAATCTGCGGGGGGCCTCGAGCACCGGGGAGCTGTTTTTT	CASSLNLRGASSTGELFF
TRBV29-1	TRBJ1-1	17	.	TRBD1	TGCAGCGTTGGAAAGAAAAGGGGGCGCTCCCTGGACACTGAAGCTTTCTTT	CSVGKKRGRSLDTEAFF
TRBV12-3/TRBV12-4	TRBJ2-3	12	once	.	TGTGCCAGCAGTCCCTTTCCAGATACGCAGTATTTT	CASSPFPDTQYF
TRBV7-8	TRBJ2-7	14	.	TRBD1	TGTGCCAGCAGCTTTATGGACAGGGTCCACGAGCAGTACTTC	CASSFMDRVHEQYF